This T cell receptor (beta chain) stems from a study of PD-1 blockade in classical Hodgkin lymphoma (dated by TCRdb to about 2020). About the study as a whole: Nivolumab dosing was 3 mg/kg intravenously every 2 weeks, continuing until either disease progression or unacceptable toxicity. To define a peripheral blood immune signature of response to PD-1 blockade in classical Hodgkin lymphoma, the study combined TCR beta sequencing with CyTOF.

The time point label, read with the paper, signifies: cycle 4 day 1 (C4D1), after less than seven weeks of nivolumab. Every trial patient had relapsed following autologous stem cell transplantation, and prior brentuximab vedotin exposure was what differed among cohorts A, B and C. Using a Miltenyi CD4+ T cell isolation kit, CD4+ T cells were purified from thawed PBMCs through magnetic negative selection. The trial cohort was composed of roughly 60 patients with relapsed/refractory classical Hodgkin lymphoma, for whom complete response, partial response or progressive disease was recorded as best overall response. Trial patients were treated with single-agent nivolumab in the multi-cohort phase II CheckMate 205 trial. An independent review committee assessed best overall response by applying the 2007 International Working Group response criteria. Trial PBMCs were collected just before the start of nivolumab (C1D1) and during therapy at cycle 2 day 1 and cycle 4 day 1. After peripheral blood was drawn into 8 mL Vacutainer Cell Preparation Tubes, PBMCs were isolated by centrifugation and then cryopreserved. Purified CD4+ and CD8+ fractions were prepared only for cases where an additional PBMC sample was available. Magnetically labelled cells were removed on LS columns in a quadroMACS separator, and the flow-through was retained as the purified fraction.

From the cysteine up to the phenylalanine, the CDR3 has a length of 16 residues. The read is trimmed to its CDR3 DNA, 48 bases read in frame from base 1. Per the germline V gene, KGHSH is the CDR1 and LQKENI is the CDR2. Trimming removed 5 bases from V and 2 bases from J; the gene matches leave 7 bases unexplained. In its sample, this clone was seen a few times. This clone's antigen is unknown. Nothing much larger sits one base from this clone, and base qualities are not available. The Qiagen DNeasy kit was used to extract genomic DNA from unsorted PBMCs and from the negatively selected CD4+ and CD8+ fractions. Using primers that anneal to V and J segments, immunoSEQ multiplex PCR amplified the TCR beta CDR3 regions. A synthetic immune receptor repertoire was used to minimize amplification bias, and any residual bias was removed computationally once sequencing was done. In the authors' own workflow: Repertoire diversity was quantified as the Shannon entropy index using custom Python scripts. The unsorted, CD4+ and CD8+ repertoires were each analyzed separately, with the exception of combined analyses, where CD4+ and CD8+ sequences were merged in silico. A clone was considered expanded if an increase in frequency of at least 2-fold after treatment relative to C1D1 was found, and a pseudocount of 0.5 was applied to clones undetected at baseline. Clones with 0 or 1 copy at C1D1 were classified as singleton clones, and clones with 2 or more copies were classified as non-singleton clones. Clones expanded in unsorted samples were assigned a CD4+, CD8+ or unknown annotation through matching of protein sequences in sorted samples from the same patient. Wilcoxon tests on paired samples were used to test diversity changes from C1D1 to C4D1. TCRdb limited this immuneACCESS table to in-frame rearrangements with V and J called. A share of clones is missing; checked studies link under half to unresolved V genes, and the rest is unexplained. V and J calls and clone size come straight from that table; D and trimming were deduced from the DNA. Here the sample has 15,000 to 20,000 clones; about three quarters occur a single time. In total, the top ten clones hold around 2.1% of the sample.

Beyond this particular receptor, the publication reports: A significant rise by C4D1 was seen in CD4+ but not CD8+ TCR diversity (p=0.0027 vs p=0.16), with the rise being most apparent in complete responders (p=0.02). Trial patients achieving complete response had baseline diversity similar to newly diagnosed patients, whereas partial responders and progressors had significantly lower diversity. Patients starting nivolumab less than 1 year after ASCT had lower diversity and were excluded from later analyses to avoid confounding by immune reconstitution. The study covered only a single clinical trial cohort, and the causes of the repertoire differences, possibly disease activity or prior therapy, were still not defined. Baseline TCR diversity was reported to be lower in newly diagnosed patients than in healthy donors, and even lower in relapsed/refractory patients.

The starting material was CD4+ T cells from blood, obtained before the fourth cycle of nivolumab. The chain uses TRBV18 and TRBJ1-5; 9 of the junction bases match TRBD1. The receptor comes from a human donor with classical Hodgkin lymphoma. The nucleotides are TGTGCCAGCTCAGCAACAGGGGGCGAAGGCAATCAGCCCCAGCATTTT. Its translation is CASSATGGEGNQPQHF.